This T cell receptor beta chain was recorded in a study of blood T cells in healthy people across ages. V shed 3 bases and J 2 bases; nucleotides not matched to a gene: 5. Germline V gene data show CDR1 as SQVTM and CDR2 as ANQGSEA. This CDR3 spans 14 amino acids. Approximately 9.7 milliliters was the volume of peripheral blood drawn from each donor. At least 6.5 million PBMCs were isolated per sample. Together with a sample-barcoded 5' primer, a J-beta primer mix was included in a second PCR lasting roughly 6 to 12 cycles. Per sample, CDR3-containing paired-end reads numbered at least 2.5 million. TCRdb ran MiXCR on the 5' RACE reads and lists one entry per CDR3 protein. Among about 680,000 distinct CDR3 sequences, around half were seen once, and the ten largest hold under 35%.

Input material: blood. The clonotype was recovered from a woman in her sixties in good health. This chain joins TRBV29-1 and TRBJ2-3; 7 positions match TRBD2. The CDR3 nucleotides read TGCAGCGTTGATGGGGGGAGGGACACAGATACGCAGTATTTT. Encoded protein: CSVDGGRDTDTQYF.